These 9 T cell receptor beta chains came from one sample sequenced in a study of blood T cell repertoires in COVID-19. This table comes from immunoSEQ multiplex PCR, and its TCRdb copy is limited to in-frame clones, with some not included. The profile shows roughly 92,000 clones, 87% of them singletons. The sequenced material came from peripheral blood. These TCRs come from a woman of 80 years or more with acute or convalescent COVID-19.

DNA for the CDR3: TGTGCCAGCAGCGGGTTCGGCTCTGGGGCCAACGTCCTGACTTTC. It encodes CASSGFGSGANVLTF. The chain couples TRBV9 to TRBJ2-6, with D unclear. The V end lost 3 bases, the J end lost 0 bases, and 7 bases lay between the germline ends. Germline CDR1 SGDLS, CDR2 YYNGEE. The CDR3 contains 15 residues.

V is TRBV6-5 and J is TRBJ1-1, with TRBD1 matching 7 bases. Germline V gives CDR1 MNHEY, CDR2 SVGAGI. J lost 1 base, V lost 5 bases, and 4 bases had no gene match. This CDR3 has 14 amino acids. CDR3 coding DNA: TGTGCCAGCAGTACACGGACAGGGAACACTGAAGCTTTCTTT. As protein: CASSTRTGNTEAFF.

In DNA form, the CDR3 reads TGCGCCAGCAGCTTGGGATGGGACAGGGGGTTATGGGAGCAGTTCTTC. Amino acid sequence: CASSLGWDRGLWEQFF. V usage is TRBV5-1 and J usage is TRBJ2-1, with 11 nucleotides matching TRBD1. The CDR3 spans 16 residues. The V segment lost 0 bases and the J segment 10 bases; nucleotides outside the gene matches: 9. The germline CDR1 and CDR2 sequences are SGHRS and YFSETQ.

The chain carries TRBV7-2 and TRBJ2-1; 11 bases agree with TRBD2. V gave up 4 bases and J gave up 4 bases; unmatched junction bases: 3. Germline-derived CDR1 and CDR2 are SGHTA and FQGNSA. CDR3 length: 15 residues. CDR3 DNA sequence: TGTGCCAGCAGCTCTAGCGGGGGGCCATACAATGAGCAGTTCTTC. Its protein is CASSSSGGPYNEQFF.

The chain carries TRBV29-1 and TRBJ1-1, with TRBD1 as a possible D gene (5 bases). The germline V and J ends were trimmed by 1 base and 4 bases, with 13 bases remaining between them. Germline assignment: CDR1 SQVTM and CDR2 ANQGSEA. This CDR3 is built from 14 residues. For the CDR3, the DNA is TGCAGCGTTGAAGGGGCGAGTGGGGCCACTGAAGCTTTCTTT. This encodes CSVEGASGATEAFF.

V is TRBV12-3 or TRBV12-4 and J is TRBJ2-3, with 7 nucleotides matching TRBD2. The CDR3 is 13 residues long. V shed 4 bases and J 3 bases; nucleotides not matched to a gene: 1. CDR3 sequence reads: CASSWGGTDTQYF. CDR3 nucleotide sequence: TGTGCCAGCAGTTGGGGGGGGACAGATACGCAGTATTTT.

CDR3 region: CASSIPRLGAGNTIYF. CDR3 nucleotides: TGTGCCAGTAGTATCCCCCGCTTAGGGGCTGGAAACACCATATATTTT. J is TRBJ1-3 and V is TRBV19, with D possibly TRBD1 on 5 matching bases. The germline V and J ends were trimmed by 3 bases and 2 bases, with 14 bases remaining between them. The CDR3 is 16 amino acids. Germline CDR1 LNHDA, CDR2 SQIVND (reference sequence).

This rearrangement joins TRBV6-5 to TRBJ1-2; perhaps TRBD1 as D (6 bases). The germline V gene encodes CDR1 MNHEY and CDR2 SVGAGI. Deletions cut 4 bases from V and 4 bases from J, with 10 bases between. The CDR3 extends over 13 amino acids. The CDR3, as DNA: TGTGCCAGCAGTTTGGACAGAAGCTATGGCTACACCTTC. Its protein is CASSLDRSYGYTF.

CDR3 region: CATSRGAGRQPQHF. DNA for the CDR3: TGTGCCACCAGCAGAGGAGCGGGCCGTCAGCCCCAGCATTTT. The V call is TRBV15, the J call TRBJ1-5; the D is unclear. Trimming left V 1 base short and J 6 bases short, with 10 bases between. Looked up from germline, CDR1 is LNHNV and CDR2 is YYDKDF (reference sequence). The CDR3 has 14 residues.